This T cell receptor beta chain was found in a study of T-cell reconstitution after alpha-beta-depleted transplantation in children. This clonotype appeared many times. Germline assignment: CDR1 MNHEY and CDR2 SVGAGI. J was trimmed by 8 bases and V by 4 bases; bases with no gene match: 7. The CDR3 is 14 residues long. Preparation of the TCRbeta library used unique molecular identifiers. TCRdb reanalysed the PCR reads using MiXCR and keeps one entry per CDR3 protein. The table shows around 190,000 distinct CDR3 sequences, with approximately 6.3% occurring only once. V usage is TRBV6-5 and J usage is TRBJ2-1; 8 nucleotides match TRBD2. The receptor was isolated from a boy aged 2 to 10 with acute lymphoblastic leukemia, due to receive a stem cell transplant. Source: PBMCs, taken before TCRalphabeta/CD19-depleted stem cell transplant. The CDR3 sequence is CASSSHGLADEQFF. The CDR3 DNA follows: TGTGCCAGCAGTTCCCACGGACTAGCCGATGAGCAGTTCTTC.